This is a list of T cell receptor beta chains from one sample in a study of regulatory T cells in long-lasting Graves disease. TCRdb recomputed calls from the multiplex PCR reads with MiXCR, one row per CDR3 protein. Among 450,000 to 650,000 distinct CDR3 sequences listed, 15% to 20% were seen once. The sample was also reused in another study, on T cells in Graves' hyperthyroidism and ophthalmopathy.

The sequencing here drew on peripheral blood mononuclear cells (PBMCs), taken at new diagnosis, from a patient treated with antithyroid drugs. These receptor sequences come from a woman between 40 and 65 years old with Graves disease. The CDR3 runs from the conserved cysteine through the conserved F or W. The D gene is left open where the match is weak.

V gene	J gene	D gene	CDR3 protein
TRBV19	TRBJ1-1	-	CASRNADPNTEAFF
TRBV6-5	TRBJ1-1	TRBD1	CASSYPRRTGNTEAFF
TRBV6-1	TRBJ1-5	-	CASSEARTFTNQPQHF
TRBV2	TRBJ2-1	-	CASMANEQFF
TRBV6-2/TRBV6-3	TRBJ2-1	TRBD2	CASSAWDSGRVF
TRBV9	TRBJ1-1	-	CASSARGDAAFF
TRBV20-1	TRBJ1-3	-	CSAREAGLGNTIYF
TRBV5-1	TRBJ1-6	TRBD1	CASSLGQGGNSPLHF
TRBV12-3/TRBV12-4	TRBJ1-3	-	CASSPGTITYSGNTIYF
TRBV12-3/TRBV12-4	TRBJ1-3	-	CASSRLAGNTIYF
TRBV28	TRBJ2-2	-	CASVSPAYTGELFF
TRBV5-1	TRBJ1-1	-	CASSLDRGPNTEAFF
TRBV4-2	TRBJ2-3	-	CASNGRGGLTDTQYF
TRBV5-6	TRBJ1-1	-	CASSLGYLGEGFSTEAFF
TRBV6-1	TRBJ2-2	-	CASTKTRALRSRGELFF
TRBV4-1	TRBJ2-3	-	CASSQDFGIGTQYF
TRBV7-9	TRBJ2-7	-	CASSLVFGGAWLGYEQYF
TRBV28	TRBJ1-4	-	CASGTEGRKLFF
TRBV28	TRBJ1-1	TRBD1	CASSPNDRANTEAFF
TRBV6-1	TRBJ1-5	TRBD1	CASKTTGQGSHQPQHF
TRBV29-1	TRBJ2-3	-	CSVAEGSSTDTQYF
TRBV12-3/TRBV12-4	TRBJ1-2	-	CASSFPGYGYGYTF
TRBV9	TRBJ2-2	TRBD1	CASSVRVGQDTGELFF
TRBV28	TRBJ1-4	-	CASRQRSNEKLFF
TRBV12-3/TRBV12-4	TRBJ2-5	-	CASSLGQGGGETQYF
TRBV29-1	TRBJ2-5	-	CSVEDFFSREETQYF
TRBV2	TRBJ1-2	-	CASRELNYGYTF
TRBV3-1	TRBJ2-2	TRBD2	CASSQAGAGLDTGELFF
TRBV25-1	TRBJ1-2	-	CASSGAEVSYTF
TRBV10-1	TRBJ1-2	-	CASSESRDGYGYTF
TRBV6-1	TRBJ2-5	TRBD2	CASSERTSGGSGQETQYF
TRBV10-3	TRBJ1-1	-	CAISESKDTEAFF
TRBV5-1	TRBJ1-2	-	CASSLVGSSNYGYTF
TRBV10-3	TRBJ1-1	-	CAIRRDMNTEAFF
TRBV6-1	TRBJ1-4	TRBD1	CASSAGTGYEKLFF
TRBV11-2	TRBJ2-1	-	CASTPGYEQFF
TRBV25-1	TRBJ2-7	TRBD1	CASSVGGQGSAEQYF
TRBV7-9	TRBJ2-3	TRBD2	CASSLRASGGAGPDTQYF
TRBV29-1	TRBJ1-2	-	CSGGPGGYGYTF
TRBV19	TRBJ2-7	-	CASSIDTGRGEQYF
TRBV19	TRBJ2-2	-	CASNLLGTPNTGELFF
TRBV4-2	TRBJ2-7	-	CASSLGRGYKQYF
TRBV7-9	TRBJ2-3	TRBD2	CASSLAAGVSDTQYF
TRBV5-8	TRBJ2-1	-	CASSCRGAGIPYNEQFF
TRBV28	TRBJ2-1	-	CASSPSLNEQFF
TRBV7-9	TRBJ1-5	-	CASSLVGAGEQPQHF
TRBV20-1	TRBJ2-7	TRBD1	CSAIGRGHREQYF
TRBV12-3/TRBV12-4	TRBJ1-1	-	CASSLRRGAVNTEAFF
TRBV6-2/TRBV6-3	TRBJ1-3	-	CASSTPWGVGAGNTIYF
TRBV20-1	TRBJ2-1	-	CSPVDRRAGSGEQFF
TRBV5-1	TRBJ2-5	-	CASSERSALRTSLYQETQYF
TRBV20-1	TRBJ2-5	TRBD1	CSSLGGQQGSRETQYF